These T cell receptor beta chains were read from a single sample in a study of OX40 agonist ivuxolimab in advanced cancers. Generated by immunoSEQ multiplex PCR, the TCRdb table keeps only in-frame clones and is missing some. The sample lists around 62,000 clones, roughly 88% seen once, with 2.4% in the top ten. The specimen comprised CD4+ or CD8+ T cells sorted from blood, sampled in a trial of the OX40 agonist ivuxolimab. Receptor source: an adult with an advanced solid tumor such as melanoma, head and neck, liver or kidney cancer. The CDR3 runs from the conserved cysteine through the conserved F or W. D genes are given only for firm matches.

v_call cdr3_length d_call cdr3_aa
TRBV7-2 16 - CASSLGRGTGAYEQYF
TRBV6-1 11 - CASSLGTEAFF
TRBV2 14 - CASSVSQANEKLFF
TRBV6-5 14 - CASSLTSRVTEAFF
TRBV4-1 19 - CASSHDPPTEHSANYGYTF
TRBV5-6 13 - CASSQDMNTEAFF
TRBV2 18 - CASSVVRGPQPAYNEQFF
TRBV7-2 14 - CASRGPRAYNEQFF
TRBV11-2 15 TRBD1 CASSLASGGGQPQHF
TRBV6-1 14 - CASRDRRPSYEQYF
TRBV18 12 - CASSPSGDGYTF
TRBV4-1 15 - CASSPIGLGRYEQYF